The rows below give T cell receptor beta chains drawn from one sample of a study of regulatory T cells in long-lasting Graves disease. TCRdb ran MiXCR on the multiplex PCR reads and lists one entry per CDR3 protein. This repertoire shows roughly 610,000 distinct CDR3 sequences, about 16% found once; its top ten account for 15% to 20%. The sample was also reused in another study, on T cells in Graves' hyperthyroidism and ophthalmopathy.

This specimen was peripheral blood mononuclear cells (PBMCs), taken at new diagnosis, from a patient treated with antithyroid drugs. These receptors all come from a woman aged 25 to 39 with Graves disease. The CDR3 runs from the conserved cysteine through the conserved F or W. A D gene is named only where the DNA matches it firmly. Not every row has a clone size; where given, it reads once, few, many or a size class.

v_gene,j_gene,d_gene,abundance,CDR3aa,CDR3nt
TRBV28,TRBJ2-7,NA,many,CASSYSTYEQYF,TGTGCCAGCAGTTATTCAACCTACGAGCAGTACTTC
TRBV30,TRBJ1-1,NA,NA,CAWSVSVNTEAFF,TGTGCCTGGAGTGTATCAGTGAACACTGAAGCTTTCTTT
TRBV29-1,TRBJ2-5,TRBD2,many,CSAVGGARASGGTQYF,TGCAGCGCCGTTGGGGGGGCCCGGGCTAGCGGGGGGACCCAGTACTTC
TRBV12-3/TRBV12-4,TRBJ1-5,NA,many,CATRQDNQPQHF,TGTGCCACCCGACAGGATAATCAGCCCCAGCATTTT
TRBV7-9,TRBJ2-5,TRBD1,many,CASSRQGVEETQYF,TGTGCCAGCAGCCGACAGGGGGTTGAAGAGACCCAGTACTTC
TRBV2,TRBJ2-1,TRBD2,many,CASSRTGGPFNEQFF,TGTGCCAGCAGTCGCACGGGAGGGCCTTTTAATGAGCAGTTCTTC
TRBV9,TRBJ2-5,NA,few,CASSVGAQETQYF,TGTGCCAGCAGCGTAGGGGCTCAAGAGACCCAGTACTTC
TRBV12-3/TRBV12-4,TRBJ1-2,NA,many,CASNAGFGGYTF,TGTGCCAGCAATGCAGGGTTTGGTGGCTACACCTTC
TRBV3-1,TRBJ2-5,TRBD2,many,CASSRGLAGTQETQYF,TGTGCCAGCAGCCGCGGACTAGCGGGAACTCAAGAGACCCAGTACTTC
TRBV28,TRBJ2-7,NA,many,CASSSSHPIRYEQYF,TGTGCCAGCAGTTCTTCCCATCCCATACGCTACGAGCAGTACTTC
TRBV19,TRBJ1-2,NA,NA,CASSIRTNYGYTF,TGTGCCAGTAGTATACGGACTAACTATGGCTACACCTTC
TRBV7-2,TRBJ1-2,TRBD1,few,CASSLVPNGQGALKGGYTF,TGTGCCAGCAGCTTAGTCCCCAACGGACAGGGGGCGCTTAAGGGTGGCTACACCTTC
TRBV28,TRBJ2-4,NA,NA,CASSLLLAKNIRYF,TGTGCCAGCAGTTTATTACTAGCCAAAAACATTCGGTACTTC
TRBV2,TRBJ1-1,TRBD1,many,CASTTDRDTEAFF,TGTGCCAGCACGACGGACAGGGACACTGAAGCTTTCTTT
TRBV15,TRBJ2-2,NA,few,CATSREAGPMNTGELFF,TGTGCCACCAGCAGAGAAGCTGGGCCTATGAACACCGGGGAGCTGTTTTTT
TRBV6-5,TRBJ1-2,NA,few,CASSFTGISGYTF,TGTGCCAGCAGTTTCACAGGGATTTCTGGCTACACCTTC
TRBV20-1,TRBJ2-5,NA,NA,CSAHGPSGGPKRRETQYF,TGCAGTGCCCACGGCCCTAGTGGCGGGCCAAAGCGGCGGGAGACCCAGTACTTC